The table lists the clone carrying this T cell receptor (beta chain) with a few counts. Its antigen is not identified. CDR1 and CDR2 from the germline V gene are SGHKS and YYEKEE (reference sequence). CDR3 length: 14 residues. The V gene lost 4 bases and the J gene lost 5 bases, with 12 bases spanning the gap. Amplification targeted TCR beta CDR3 regions from RNA transcripts. The TCR CDR3 was amplified in a first-round RT-PCR using the HTBI primer set. A single record per CDR3 protein comes from TCRdb applying MiXCR to the multiplex PCR reads. The data hold about 840,000 distinct CDR3 sequences, with 38% observed a single time. The sample comes from a study of T cells in Graves' hyperthyroidism and ophthalmopathy. Across the whole study: Sampling of peripheral blood happened at initial diagnosis, prior to any treatment.

Used for diagnoses were clinical symptoms, serum thyroxine and TRAb, thyroid ultrasound and orbital computed tomography. PBMCs were sourced from around 10 ml fresh peripheral blood. Study-wide results and limits: Most thyroid clonotypes expanded above 0.001 were also detected in blood.

This TCR was sampled from a man aged 18 to 30 with Graves' hyperthyroidism. The sequencing sample was made of blood. This chain joins TRBV5-5 and TRBJ1-4, with TRBD1 as a possible D gene (5 bases). CDR3 protein: CASSTPQENEKLFF. The DNA for the CDR3 is TGTGCCAGCAGCACTCCACAGGAAAATGAAAAACTGTTTTTT. The variable domain in full, completed from reference TRBV5-5 and TRBJ1-4, reads DAGVTQSPTHLIKTRGQQVTLRCSPISGHKSVSWYQQVLGQGPQFIFQYYEKEERGRGNFPDRFSARQFPNYSSELNVNALLLGDSALYLCASSTPQENEKLFFGSGTQLSVL.